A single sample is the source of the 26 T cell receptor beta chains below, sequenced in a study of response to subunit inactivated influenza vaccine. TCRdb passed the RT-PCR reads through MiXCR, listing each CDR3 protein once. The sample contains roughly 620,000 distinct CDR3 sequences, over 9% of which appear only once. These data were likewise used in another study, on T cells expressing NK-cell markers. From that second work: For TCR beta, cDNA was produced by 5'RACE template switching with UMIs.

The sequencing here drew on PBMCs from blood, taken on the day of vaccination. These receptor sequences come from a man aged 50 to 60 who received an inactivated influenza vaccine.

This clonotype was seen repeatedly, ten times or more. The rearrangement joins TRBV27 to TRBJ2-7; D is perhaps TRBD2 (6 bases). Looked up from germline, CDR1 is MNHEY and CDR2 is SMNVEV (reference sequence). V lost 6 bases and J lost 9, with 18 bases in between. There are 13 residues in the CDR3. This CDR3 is CASRDYAGLVQYF. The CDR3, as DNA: TGTGCCAGCAGGGACTACGCCGGCCTCGTGCAGTACTTC.

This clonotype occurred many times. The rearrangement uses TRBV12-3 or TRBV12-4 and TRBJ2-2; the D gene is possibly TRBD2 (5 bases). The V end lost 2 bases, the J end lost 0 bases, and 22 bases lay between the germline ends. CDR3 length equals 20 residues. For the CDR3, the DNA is TGTGCCAGCAGTTTATCTCGGGAATTCAACCTTTTACCGAACACCGGGGAGCTGTTTTTT. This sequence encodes CASSLSREFNLLPNTGELFF.

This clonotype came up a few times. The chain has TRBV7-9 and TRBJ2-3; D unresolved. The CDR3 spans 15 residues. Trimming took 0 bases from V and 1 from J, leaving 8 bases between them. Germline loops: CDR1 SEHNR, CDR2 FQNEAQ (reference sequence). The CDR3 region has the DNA TGTGCCAGCAGCTTAGCCTTTGGACGCACAGATACGCAGTATTTT. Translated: CASSLAFGRTDTQYF.

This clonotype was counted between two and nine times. The CDR3 DNA reads as TGTGCCAGCAGCTCTGAGATTTATAATGAAAAACTGTTTTTT. Protein product: CASSSEIYNEKLFF. V is TRBV7-8 and J is TRBJ1-4, with D unresolved. V was clipped by 4 bases and J by 4 bases, with 10 bases between them. This CDR3 is built from 14 residues. Germline CDR1 and CDR2: SGHVS and FQNEAQ. Together with reference TRBV7-8 and TRBJ1-4, the CDR3 gives the full variable domain: GAGVSQSPRYKVAKRGQDVALRCDPISGHVSLFWYQQALGQGPEFLTYFQNEAQLDKSGLPSDRFFAERPEGSVSTLKIQRTQQEDSAVYLCASSSEIYNEKLFFGSGTQLSVL.

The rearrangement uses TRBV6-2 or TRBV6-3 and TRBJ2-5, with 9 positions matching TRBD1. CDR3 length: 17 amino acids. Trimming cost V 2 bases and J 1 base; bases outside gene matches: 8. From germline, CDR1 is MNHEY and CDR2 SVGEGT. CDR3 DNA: TGTGCCAGCAGTTACGAACCCGGGACAGGGCCCCAAGAGACCCAGTACTTC. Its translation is CASSYEPGTGPQETQYF.

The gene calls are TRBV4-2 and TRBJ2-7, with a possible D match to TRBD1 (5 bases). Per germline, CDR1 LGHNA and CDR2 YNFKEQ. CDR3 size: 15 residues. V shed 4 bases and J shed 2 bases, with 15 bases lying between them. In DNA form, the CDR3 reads TGTGCCAGCAGCCCCAACGGACACGTCGCCTACGAGCAGTACTTC. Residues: CASSPNGHVAYEQYF.

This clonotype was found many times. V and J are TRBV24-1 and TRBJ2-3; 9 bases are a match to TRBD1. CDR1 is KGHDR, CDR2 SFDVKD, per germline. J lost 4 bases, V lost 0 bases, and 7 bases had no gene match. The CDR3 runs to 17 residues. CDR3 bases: TGTGCCACCAGTGATTTGTTTTCGACAGGGGGTCCAGATACGCAGTATTTT. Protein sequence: CATSDLFSTGGPDTQYF.

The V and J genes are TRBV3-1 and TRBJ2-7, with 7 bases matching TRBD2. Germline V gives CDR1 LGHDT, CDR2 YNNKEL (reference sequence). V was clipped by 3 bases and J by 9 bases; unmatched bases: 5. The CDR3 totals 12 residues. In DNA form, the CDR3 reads TGTGCCAGCAGCCATCGGGGACTATTGCAGTACTTC. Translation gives CASSHRGLLQYF.

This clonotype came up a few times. In DNA form, the CDR3 reads TGTGCCAGCAGTTCCGGGACGTCAGGGTTCCACGAGCAGTACTTC. Residues: CASSSGTSGFHEQYF. The rearrangement uses TRBV27 and TRBJ2-7, with D perhaps TRBD1 or TRBD2 (5 bases each). Germline lookup yields CDR1 MNHEY and CDR2 SMNVEV (reference sequence). The CDR3 sequence is 15 residues long. V gave up 4 bases and J gave up 5 bases, with 18 bases separating them.

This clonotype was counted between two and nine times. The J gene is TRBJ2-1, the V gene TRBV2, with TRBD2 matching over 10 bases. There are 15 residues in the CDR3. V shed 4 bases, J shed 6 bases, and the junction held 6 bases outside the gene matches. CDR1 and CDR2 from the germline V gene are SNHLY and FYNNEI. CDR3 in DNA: TGTGCCAGCAGTGGATCTAGCGGGAGTATCAATGAGCAGTTCTTC. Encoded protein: CASSGSSGSINEQFF.

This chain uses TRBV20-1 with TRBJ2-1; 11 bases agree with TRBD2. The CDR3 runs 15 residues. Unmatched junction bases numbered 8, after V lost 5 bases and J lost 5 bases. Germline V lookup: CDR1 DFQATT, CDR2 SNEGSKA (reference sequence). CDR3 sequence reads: CSAHPGTSGDNEQFF. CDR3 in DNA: TGCAGTGCTCACCCCGGGACTAGCGGAGACAATGAGCAGTTCTTC.

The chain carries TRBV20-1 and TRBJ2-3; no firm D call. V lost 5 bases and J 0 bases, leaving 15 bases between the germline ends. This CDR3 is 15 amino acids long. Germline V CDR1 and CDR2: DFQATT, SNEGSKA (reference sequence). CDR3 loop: CSAFRRSRSTDTQYF. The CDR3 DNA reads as TGCAGTGCTTTTCGGAGATCGAGAAGCACAGATACGCAGTATTTT.

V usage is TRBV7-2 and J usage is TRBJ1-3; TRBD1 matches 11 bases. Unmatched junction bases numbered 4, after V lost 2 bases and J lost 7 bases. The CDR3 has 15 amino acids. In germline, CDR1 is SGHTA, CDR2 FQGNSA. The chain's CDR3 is CASSLIGTGGNTIYF. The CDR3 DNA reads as TGTGCCAGCAGCTTAATTGGGACAGGGGGGAACACCATATATTTT. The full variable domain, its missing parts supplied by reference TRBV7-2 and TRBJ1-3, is GAGVSQSPSNKVTEKGKDVELRCDPISGHTALYWYRQSLGQGLEFLIYFQGNSAPDKSGLPSDRFSAERTGGSVSTLTIQRTQQEDSAVYLCASSLIGTGGNTIYFGEGSWLTVV.

The CDR3 nucleotides are TGTGCCAGCAGAGCGGGAGGAGGGGGGTCAGGCTCCTACAATGAGCAGTTCTTC. It specifies CASRAGGGGSGSYNEQFF. The genes are TRBV11-1 and TRBJ2-1; 9 bases agree with TRBD2. The CDR3 covers 18 residues. The V gene's germline CDR1 is SGHAT and CDR2 FQDESV (reference sequence). V lost 6 bases and J lost 0; bases outside the gene matches: 12.

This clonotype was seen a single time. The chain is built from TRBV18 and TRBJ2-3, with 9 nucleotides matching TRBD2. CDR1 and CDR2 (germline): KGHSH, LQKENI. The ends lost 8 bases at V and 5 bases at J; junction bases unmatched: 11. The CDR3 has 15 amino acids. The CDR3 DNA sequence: TGTGCCAGCCTGACGGCGGGAGGGCCGGGAGATACGCAGTATTTT. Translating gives CASLTAGGPGDTQYF.

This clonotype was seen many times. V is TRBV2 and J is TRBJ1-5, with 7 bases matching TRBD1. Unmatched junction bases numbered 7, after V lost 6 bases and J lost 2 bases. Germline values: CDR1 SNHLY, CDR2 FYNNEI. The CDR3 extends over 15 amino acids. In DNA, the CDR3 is TGTGCCAGCAGGGAGGGACAGAGTGGCAATCAGCCCCAGCATTTT. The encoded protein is CASREGQSGNQPQHF.

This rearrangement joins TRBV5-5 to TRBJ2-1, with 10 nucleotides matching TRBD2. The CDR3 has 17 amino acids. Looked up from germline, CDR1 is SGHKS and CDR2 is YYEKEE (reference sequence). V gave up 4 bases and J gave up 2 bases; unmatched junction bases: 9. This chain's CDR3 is CASSLQPTSGAYNEQFF. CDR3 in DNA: TGTGCCAGCAGCCTCCAACCAACTAGCGGGGCCTACAATGAGCAGTTCTTC.

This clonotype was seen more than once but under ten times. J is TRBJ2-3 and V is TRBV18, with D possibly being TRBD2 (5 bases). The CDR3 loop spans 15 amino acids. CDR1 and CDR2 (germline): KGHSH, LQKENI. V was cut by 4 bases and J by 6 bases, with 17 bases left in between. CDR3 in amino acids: CASSLNSGWTDTQYF. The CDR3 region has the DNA TGTGCCAGCTCACTCAATTCGGGTTGGACTGATACGCAGTATTTT.

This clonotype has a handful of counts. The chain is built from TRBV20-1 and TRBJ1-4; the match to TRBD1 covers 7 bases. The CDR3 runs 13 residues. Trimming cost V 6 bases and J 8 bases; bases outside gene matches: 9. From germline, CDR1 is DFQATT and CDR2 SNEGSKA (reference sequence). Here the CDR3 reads CSAQMTGTEKLFF. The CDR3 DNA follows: TGCAGTGCCCAAATGACAGGGACCGAAAAACTGTTTTTT.

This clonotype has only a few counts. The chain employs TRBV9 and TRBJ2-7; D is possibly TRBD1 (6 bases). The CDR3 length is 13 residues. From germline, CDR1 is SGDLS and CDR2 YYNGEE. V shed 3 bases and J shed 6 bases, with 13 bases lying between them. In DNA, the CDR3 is TGTGCCAGCAGCGCTCAGGGGATGCGCGAGCAGTACTTC. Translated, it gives CASSAQGMREQYF.

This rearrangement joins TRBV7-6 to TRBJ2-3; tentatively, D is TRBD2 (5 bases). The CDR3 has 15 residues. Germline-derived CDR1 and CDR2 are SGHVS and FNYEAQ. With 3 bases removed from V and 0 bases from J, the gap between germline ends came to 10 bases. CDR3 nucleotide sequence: TGTGCCAGCAGCTTTCGGGGTACTAGCACAGATACGCAGTATTTT. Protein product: CASSFRGTSTDTQYF.

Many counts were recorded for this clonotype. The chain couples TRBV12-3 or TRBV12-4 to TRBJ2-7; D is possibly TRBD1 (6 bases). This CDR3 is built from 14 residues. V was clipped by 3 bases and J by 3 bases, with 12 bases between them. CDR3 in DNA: TGTGCCAGCAGTTTGTCAGGGGTATTCTACGAGCAGTACTTC. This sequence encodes CASSLSGVFYEQYF.

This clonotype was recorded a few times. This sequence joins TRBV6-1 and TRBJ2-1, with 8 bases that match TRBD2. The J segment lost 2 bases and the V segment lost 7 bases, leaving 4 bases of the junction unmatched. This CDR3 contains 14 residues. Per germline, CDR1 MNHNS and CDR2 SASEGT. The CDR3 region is CASNAGGTYNEQFF. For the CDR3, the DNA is TGTGCCAGCAACGCGGGAGGCACCTACAATGAGCAGTTCTTC.

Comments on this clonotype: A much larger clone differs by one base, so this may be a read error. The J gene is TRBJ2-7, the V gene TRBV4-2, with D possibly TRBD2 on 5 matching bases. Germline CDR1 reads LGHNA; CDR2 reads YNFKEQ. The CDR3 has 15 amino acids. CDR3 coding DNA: TGTGCCAGCAGGCCCGAGGGTACAGTCTCCCACGAGCAGTACTTC. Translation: CASRPEGTVSHEQYF.

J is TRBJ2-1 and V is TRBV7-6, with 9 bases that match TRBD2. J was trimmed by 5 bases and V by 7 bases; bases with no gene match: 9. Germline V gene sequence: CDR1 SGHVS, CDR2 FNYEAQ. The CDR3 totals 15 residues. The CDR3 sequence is CASTLMSGGHNEQFF. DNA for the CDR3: TGTGCCAGCACCTTGATGAGCGGGGGGCACAATGAGCAGTTCTTC.

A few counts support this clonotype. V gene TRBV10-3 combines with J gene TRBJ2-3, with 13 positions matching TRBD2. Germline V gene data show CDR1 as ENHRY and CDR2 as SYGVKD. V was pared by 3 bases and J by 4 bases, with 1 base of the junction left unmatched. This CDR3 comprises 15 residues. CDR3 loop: CAISELAGGADTQYF. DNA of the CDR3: TGTGCCATCAGTGAACTAGCGGGGGGGGCAGATACGCAGTATTTT.